This is a list of T cell receptor beta chains from one sample in a study of blood T cell repertoires in COVID-19. Sequencing was performed with immunoSEQ multiplex PCR; in TCRdb, only in-frame clones are kept and a portion is missing. The profile shows tens of thousands of clones, 90% of them singletons. Sequencing input: peripheral blood. These receptors were obtained from a man between 60 and 75 years old with active or convalescent COVID-19. The CDR3 runs from the conserved cysteine through the conserved F or W. The order of the fields is J gene, D gene, V gene, clone size, CDR3 length, CDR3 DNA, CDR3 protein. The D gene is left open where the match is weak. Size is omitted from some rows. Given values are once, few, many or a class for expanded clones.

TRBJ1-2	-	TRBV7-2	-	13	TGTGCCAGCAGCTTAGTAGCAGACTATGGCTACACCTTC	CASSLVADYGYTF
TRBJ1-5	-	TRBV2	-	14	TGTGCCAGCAGAGGAGACAGTAGCAATCAGCCCCAGCATTTT	CASRGDSSNQPQHF
TRBJ1-5	-	TRBV7-9	-	12	TGTGCCAGCAGCATAGACAGTCAGCCCCAGCATTTT	CASSIDSQPQHF
TRBJ2-1	TRBD1	TRBV7-2	-	13	TGTGCCAGCAGCCGGGGACAGTACAATGAGCAGTTCTTC	CASSRGQYNEQFF
TRBJ2-7	TRBD1	TRBV11-3	-	13	TGTGCCAGCGCAAGGGACAGGGGATACGAGCAGTACTTC	CASARDRGYEQYF
TRBJ1-4	-	TRBV18	-	18	TGTGCCAGCTCACCCGCGAGCTTGTTTCTTGCAACTAATGAAAAACTGTTTTTT	CASSPASLFLATNEKLFF
TRBJ1-1	TRBD1	TRBV19	-	15	TGTGCCAGTAAAAGGCAGGGGGCGGACAACACTGAAGCTTTCTTT	CASKRQGADNTEAFF
TRBJ2-1	-	TRBV6-5	-	15	TGTGCCAGCAGTTTTATCCCCCTACTAAGAAATGAGCAGTTCTTC	CASSFIPLLRNEQFF
TRBJ1-2	TRBD1	TRBV5-6	-	13	TGTGCCAGCAGCTTGCGACAGGGTTTTGGCTACACCTTC	CASSLRQGFGYTF
TRBJ1-2	-	TRBV7-9	-	15	TGTGCCAGCAGCTTAGATAGGGGCGCTGATTATGGCTACACCTTC	CASSLDRGADYGYTF
TRBJ2-2	TRBD1	TRBV5-1	-	16	TGCGCCAGCATCCGGGACAGGGTGGATAACACCGGGGAGCTGTTTTTT	CASIRDRVDNTGELFF
TRBJ2-3	-	TRBV3-1/TRBV3-2	-	14	TGTGCCAGCAGCCCCCTAGACCAAAAAGATACGCAGTATTTT	CASSPLDQKDTQYF
TRBJ2-1	-	TRBV7-9	-	14	TGTGCCAGCAGCTTAGGGACTGGCTACAATGAGCAGTTCTTC	CASSLGTGYNEQFF
TRBJ2-1	-	TRBV11-2	-	15	TGTGCCAGCACCCCCGCGTTGTCTTCATACAATGAGCAGTTCTTC	CASTPALSSYNEQFF
TRBJ1-1	TRBD1	TRBV18	-	13	TGTGCCAGCTCGCGACAGGGGGCCGTGGAAGCTTTCTTT	CASSRQGAVEAFF
TRBJ2-1	-	TRBV7-9	once	17	TGTGCCAGCAGCTTAGAGGCCAGACCACTCCAGAGGAATGAGCAGTTCTTC	CASSLEARPLQRNEQFF
TRBJ1-6	-	TRBV12-3/TRBV12-4	-	13	TGTGCCAGCAGTTTGTGGAGGAATTCACCCCTCCACTTT	CASSLWRNSPLHF
TRBJ2-2	TRBD2	TRBV11-3	-	16	TGTGCCAGCAGCAAACGAAGCGGGAGCGGGACCGGGGAGCTGTTTTTT	CASSKRSGSGTGELFF
TRBJ1-2	-	TRBV7-9	-	14	TGTGCCAGCAGCCACAACCTAAGGATGAGGGGCTACACCTTC	CASSHNLRMRGYTF
TRBJ2-1	TRBD1	TRBV5-1	once	16	TGCGCCAGCAGCGTCCTCAGGGGGCAAGGTTACAATGAGCAGTTCTTC	CASSVLRGQGYNEQFF
TRBJ2-7	-	TRBV5-1	-	14	TGCGCCAGCAGCTGGGACACCACCTTAGGCGAGCAGTACTTC	CASSWDTTLGEQYF
TRBJ2-1	-	TRBV5-5	-	15	TGTGCCAGCAGCTTGTTCGGTTACTCCTACAATGAGCAGTTCTTC	CASSLFGYSYNEQFF
TRBJ2-2	-	TRBV6-6	-	13	TGTGCCAGCAGTTATTGGGCGTCCGGGGAGCTGTTTTTT	CASSYWASGELFF
TRBJ2-1	-	TRBV5-6	-	14	TGTGCCAGCAGCTTATACCCTAGCGACGGGGAGCAGTTCTTC	CASSLYPSDGEQFF
TRBJ2-7	-	TRBV28	once	15	TGTGCCAGCAGTCCCGGAGGCGGGGTGTCCTACGAGCAGTACTTC	CASSPGGGVSYEQYF
TRBJ2-1	-	TRBV7-9	-	15	TGTGCCAGCAGCTCCGCCGATGGGGGGGCCTATGAGCAGTTCTTC	CASSSADGGAYEQFF
TRBJ2-3	-	TRBV5-1	-	13	TGCGCCAGCAGCTTGCGCCTATCCGATACGCAGTATTTT	CASSLRLSDTQYF
TRBJ2-7	TRBD1	TRBV6-6	-	15	TGTGCCAGCAGTCGACCGGGACAGGGGGCCTACGAGCAGTACTTC	CASSRPGQGAYEQYF